This TCR beta chain was found in a study of T cells in Graves' hyperthyroidism and ophthalmopathy. RNA transcripts provided the source from which TCR beta CDR3 regions were amplified. TCR CDR3 underwent first-round RT-PCR with the HTBI primer set. Each CDR3 protein gets one entry after TCRdb re-called the multiplex PCR reads with MiXCR. The sample includes approximately 620,000 distinct CDR3 sequences, 15% to 20% of them seen just once. This clonotype has at least ten counts. V was cut by 0 bases and J by 5 bases, with 13 bases left in between. Germline V gene lookup returns CDR1 SGHRS and CDR2 YFSETQ. The CDR3 sequence is 15 residues long.

This receptor was obtained from a woman in her forties with Graves' ophthalmopathy. This sequence joins TRBV5-1 and TRBJ2-3, with D tentatively TRBD1 (7 bases). The sequenced sample consisted of blood. The CDR3 bases are TGCGCCAGCAGCTTGGACTTGCAGGGGGGAGATACGCAGTATTTT. The encoded protein is CASSLDLQGGDTQYF.